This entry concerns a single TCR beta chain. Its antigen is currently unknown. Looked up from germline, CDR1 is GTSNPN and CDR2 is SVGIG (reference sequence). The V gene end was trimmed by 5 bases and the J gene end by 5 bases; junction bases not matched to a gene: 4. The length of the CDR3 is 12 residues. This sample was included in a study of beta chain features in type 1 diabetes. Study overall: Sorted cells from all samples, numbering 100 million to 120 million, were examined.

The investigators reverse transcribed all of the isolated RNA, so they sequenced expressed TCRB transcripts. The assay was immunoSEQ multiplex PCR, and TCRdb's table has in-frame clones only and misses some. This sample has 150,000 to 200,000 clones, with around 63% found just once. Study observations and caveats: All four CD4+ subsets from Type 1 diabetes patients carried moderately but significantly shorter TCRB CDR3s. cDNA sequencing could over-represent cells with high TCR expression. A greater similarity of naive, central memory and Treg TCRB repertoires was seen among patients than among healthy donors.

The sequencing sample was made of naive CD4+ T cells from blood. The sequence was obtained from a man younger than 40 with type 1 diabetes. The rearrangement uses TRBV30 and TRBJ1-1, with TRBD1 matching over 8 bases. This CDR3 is CAWAQGATEAFF. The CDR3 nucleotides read TGTGCCTGGGCTCAGGGGGCAACTGAAGCTTTCTTT.